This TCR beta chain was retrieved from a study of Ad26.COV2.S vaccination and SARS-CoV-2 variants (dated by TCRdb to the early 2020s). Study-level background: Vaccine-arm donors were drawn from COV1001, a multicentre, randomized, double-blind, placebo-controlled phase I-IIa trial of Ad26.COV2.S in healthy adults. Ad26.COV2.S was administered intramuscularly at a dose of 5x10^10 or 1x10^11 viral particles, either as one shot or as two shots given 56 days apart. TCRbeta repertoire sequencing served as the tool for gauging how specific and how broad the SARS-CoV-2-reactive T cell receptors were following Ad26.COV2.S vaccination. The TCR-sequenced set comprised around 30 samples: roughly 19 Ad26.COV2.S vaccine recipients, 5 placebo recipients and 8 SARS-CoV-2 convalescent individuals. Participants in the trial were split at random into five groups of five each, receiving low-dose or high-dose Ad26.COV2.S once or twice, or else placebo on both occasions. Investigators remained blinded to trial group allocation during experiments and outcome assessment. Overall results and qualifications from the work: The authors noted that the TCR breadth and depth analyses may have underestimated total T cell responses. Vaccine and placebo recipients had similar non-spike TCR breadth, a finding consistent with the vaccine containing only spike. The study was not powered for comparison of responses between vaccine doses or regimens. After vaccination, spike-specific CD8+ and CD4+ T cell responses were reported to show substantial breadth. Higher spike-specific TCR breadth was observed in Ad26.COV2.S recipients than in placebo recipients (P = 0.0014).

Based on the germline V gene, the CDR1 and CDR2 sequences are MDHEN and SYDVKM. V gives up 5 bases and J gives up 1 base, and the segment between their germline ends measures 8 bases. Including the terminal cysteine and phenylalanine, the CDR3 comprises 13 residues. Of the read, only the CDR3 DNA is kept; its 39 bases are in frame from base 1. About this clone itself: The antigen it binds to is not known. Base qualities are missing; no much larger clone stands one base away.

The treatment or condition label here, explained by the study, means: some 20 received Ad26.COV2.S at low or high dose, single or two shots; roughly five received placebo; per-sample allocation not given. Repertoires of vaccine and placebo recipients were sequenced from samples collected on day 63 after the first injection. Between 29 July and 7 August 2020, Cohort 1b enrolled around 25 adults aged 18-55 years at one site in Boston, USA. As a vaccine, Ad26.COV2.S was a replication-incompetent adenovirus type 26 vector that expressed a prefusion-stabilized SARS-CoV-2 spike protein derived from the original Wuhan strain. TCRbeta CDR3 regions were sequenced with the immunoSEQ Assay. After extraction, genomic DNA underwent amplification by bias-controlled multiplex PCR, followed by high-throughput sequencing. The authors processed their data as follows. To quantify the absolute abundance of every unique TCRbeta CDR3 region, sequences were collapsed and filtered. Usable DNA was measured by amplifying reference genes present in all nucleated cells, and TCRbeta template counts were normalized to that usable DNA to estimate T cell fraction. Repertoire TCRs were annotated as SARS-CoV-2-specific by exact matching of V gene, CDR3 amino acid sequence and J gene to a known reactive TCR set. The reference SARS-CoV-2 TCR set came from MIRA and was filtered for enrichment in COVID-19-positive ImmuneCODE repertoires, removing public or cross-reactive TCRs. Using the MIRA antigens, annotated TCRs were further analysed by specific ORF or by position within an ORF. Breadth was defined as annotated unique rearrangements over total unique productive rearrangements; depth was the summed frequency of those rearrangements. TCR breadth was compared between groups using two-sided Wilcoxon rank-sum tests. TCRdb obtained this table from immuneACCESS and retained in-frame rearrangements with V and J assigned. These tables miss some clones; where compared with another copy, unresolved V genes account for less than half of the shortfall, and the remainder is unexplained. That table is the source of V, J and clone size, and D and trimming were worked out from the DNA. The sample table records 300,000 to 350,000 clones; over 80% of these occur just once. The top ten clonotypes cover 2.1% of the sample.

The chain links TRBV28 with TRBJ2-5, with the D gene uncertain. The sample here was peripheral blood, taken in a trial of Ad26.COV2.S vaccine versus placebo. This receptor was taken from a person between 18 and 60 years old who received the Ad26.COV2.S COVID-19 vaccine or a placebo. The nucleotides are TGTGCCAGCAGTCCGGCAACCCAAGAGACCCAGTACTTC. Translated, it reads CASSPATQETQYF. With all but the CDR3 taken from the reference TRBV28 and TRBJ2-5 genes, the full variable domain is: DVKVTQSSRYLVKRTGEKVFLECVQDMDHENMFWYRQDPGLGLRLIYFSYDVKMKEKGDIPEGYSVSREKKERFSLILESASTNQTSMYLCASSPATQETQYFGPGTRLLVL.